The T cell receptor beta chain described here comes from a study of blood T cell repertoires in COVID-19. Whole-study context: Acute and convalescent COVID-19 samples came from the United States, Italy and Spain.

V lost 4 bases to trimming and J lost 1 base, with 10 bases between them. The germline V gene has CDR1 LGHDT and CDR2 YNNKEL (reference sequence). The CDR3 consists of 14 residues. How the authors handled the data: Reference gene primer amplification gave nucleated cell count estimates. Measured with immunoSEQ multiplex PCR; TCRdb has only the in-frame clones, and not every one. V and J calls plus clone size are reproduced from that table; the DNA served to infer D and trimming. Among over 200,000 clones, 70% to 90% were seen once, and the ten largest hold about 2.9%. The chain is built from TRBV3-1 (or the pseudogene TRBV3-2) and TRBJ2-5; no clear D. Sequencing used peripheral blood. The TCR sequence derives from a woman aged 25 to 39 who had recovered from COVID-19. The CDR3, as DNA: TGTGCCAGCAGCCTAAGCCCCCTCCAAGAGACCCAGTACTTC. Translated: CASSLSPLQETQYF.